This T cell receptor (beta chain) was recorded in a study of blood T cell repertoires in COVID-19. At the level of the study: The samples span acute and convalescent COVID-19 from the United States, Italy and Spain. T cells, B-cell-depleted T cells, or PBMCs supplied cDNA or gDNA.

Ten or more counts support this clone. The CDR3 sequence is 16 residues long. Germline assignment: CDR1 LGHDT and CDR2 YNNKEL (reference sequence). Unmatched junction bases numbered 7, after V lost 1 base and J lost 7 bases. As originally analysed: How many nucleated cells were present was estimated from reference gene primer amplification. TCRdb's table, derived via immunoSEQ multiplex PCR, lists solely in-frame clones and lacks some. V and J calls and clone size are those listed in that table; D and trimming were worked out from the DNA. The sample shows 80,000 or so clones, around 82% of them seen only once.

The sample comprised peripheral blood. The receptor comes from a man aged 55-75 years with acute or convalescent COVID-19. This chain uses TRBV3-1 (or the pseudogene TRBV3-2) with TRBJ1-6; 7 nucleotides align to TRBD1. Written as DNA, the CDR3 is TGTGCCAGCAGCCAAGGGTGGACAGGAAGGAATTCACCCCTCCACTTT. Translating gives CASSQGWTGRNSPLHF.